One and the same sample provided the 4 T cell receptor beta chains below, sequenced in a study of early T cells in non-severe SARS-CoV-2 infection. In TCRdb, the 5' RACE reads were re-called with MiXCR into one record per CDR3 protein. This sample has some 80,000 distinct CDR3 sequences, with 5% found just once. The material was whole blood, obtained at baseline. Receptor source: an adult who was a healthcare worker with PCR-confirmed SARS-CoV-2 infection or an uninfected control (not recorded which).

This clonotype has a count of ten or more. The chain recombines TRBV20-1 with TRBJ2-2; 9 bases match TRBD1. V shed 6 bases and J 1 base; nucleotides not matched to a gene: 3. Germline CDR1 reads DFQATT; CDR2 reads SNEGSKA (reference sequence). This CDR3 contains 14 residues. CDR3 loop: CSATDRGNTGELFF. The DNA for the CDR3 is TGCAGTGCGACGGACAGGGGGAACACCGGGGAGCTGTTTTTT.

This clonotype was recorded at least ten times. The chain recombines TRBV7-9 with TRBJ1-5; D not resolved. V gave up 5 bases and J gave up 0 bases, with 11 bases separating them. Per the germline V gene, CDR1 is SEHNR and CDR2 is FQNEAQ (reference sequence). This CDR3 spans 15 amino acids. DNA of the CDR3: TGTGCCAGCAGCCCCGGGGAGGTTAGCAATCAGCCCCAGCATTTT. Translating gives CASSPGEVSNQPQHF.

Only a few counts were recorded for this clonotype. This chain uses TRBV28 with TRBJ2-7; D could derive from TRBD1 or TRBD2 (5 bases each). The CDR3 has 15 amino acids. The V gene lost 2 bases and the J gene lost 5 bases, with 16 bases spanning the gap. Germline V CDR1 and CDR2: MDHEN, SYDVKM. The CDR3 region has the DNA TGTGCCAGCAGTTTAGTTTGGGACCGTGTCCACGAGCAGTACTTC. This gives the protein CASSLVWDRVHEQYF.

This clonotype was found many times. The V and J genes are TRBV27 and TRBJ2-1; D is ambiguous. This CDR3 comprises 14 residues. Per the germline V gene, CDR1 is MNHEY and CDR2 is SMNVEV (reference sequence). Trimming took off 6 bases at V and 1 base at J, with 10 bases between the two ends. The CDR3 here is CASSPGRSYNEQFF. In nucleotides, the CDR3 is TGTGCCAGCAGCCCCGGACGATCCTACAATGAGCAGTTCTTC.